Each of the 31 T cell receptor beta chains below was sequenced from the same sample in a study of blood T cell repertoires in COVID-19. This table comes from immunoSEQ multiplex PCR, and its TCRdb copy is limited to in-frame clones, with some not included. The profile shows roughly 250,000 clones, around 85% of them singletons. Sequenced sample: peripheral blood. The receptors derive from a woman aged 40 to 55 with active or convalescent COVID-19.

This chain links TRBV3-1 (or the pseudogene TRBV3-2) with TRBJ2-5, with 13 bases fitting TRBD2. J was trimmed by 5 bases and V by 2 bases; bases with no gene match: 11. Germline lookup yields CDR1 LGHDT and CDR2 YNNKEL (reference sequence). The CDR3 length is 18 residues. This CDR3 reads CASSQSRTSGGLGETQYF. In DNA form, the CDR3 reads TGTGCCAGCAGCCAATCTCGGACTAGCGGGGGCCTAGGGGAGACCCAGTACTTC.

The V and J genes are TRBV2 and TRBJ1-4, with TRBD1 as a possible D gene (5 bases). The CDR3 extends over 14 amino acids. Looked up from germline, CDR1 is SNHLY and CDR2 is FYNNEI. Trimming removed 8 bases at V and 4 bases at J, with 14 bases between. Here the CDR3 DNA reads TGTGCCAGCCTAGACAGTTTCCTTAATGAAAAACTGTTTTTT. This gives the protein CASLDSFLNEKLFF. Using reference TRBV2 and TRBJ1-4 for the parts outside the CDR3, the full variable domain is EPEVTQTPSHQVTQMGQEVILRCVPISNHLYFYWYRQILGQKVEFLVSFYNNEISEKSEIFDDQFSVERPDGSNFTLKIRSTKLEDSAMYFCASLDSFLNEKLFFGSGTQLSVL.

J is TRBJ2-2 and V is TRBV25-1; D not certain. The CDR3 length is 13 residues. Trimming took 4 bases from V and 1 from J, leaving 4 bases between them. Germline values: CDR1 MGHDK, CDR2 SYGVNS. The CDR3 is CASSARNTGELFF. The CDR3 DNA follows: TGTGCCAGCAGTGCTCGGAACACCGGGGAGCTGTTTTTT.

The chain carries TRBV4-1 and TRBJ1-2; TRBD1 aligns across 9 bases. Looked up from germline, CDR1 is MGHRA and CDR2 is YSYEKL. Losses at the gene ends were 3 bases for V and 3 bases for J; bases not matched to a gene: 11. This CDR3 region has 17 residues. CDR3 DNA: TGCGCCAGCAGCCATGCCTTGGGGGGACAGGGAGACTATGGCTACACCTTC. Translating gives CASSHALGGQGDYGYTF.

Worth noting for this clone: One end of the junction is discordant with germline, which a read error may explain. V usage is TRBV6-5 and J usage is TRBJ1-2; tentatively, D is TRBD1 (6 bases). Germline values: CDR1 MNHEY, CDR2 SVGAGI. This CDR3 comprises 14 residues. The CDR3 region has the DNA TGTGCCAGCAGTTATTCCCGAGGGGGTGATGGCCACACCTTC. Protein sequence: CASSYSRGGDGHTF.

The chain recombines TRBV7-9 with TRBJ2-2, with 7 bases identical to TRBD1. V shed 5 bases, J shed 4 bases, and the junction held 10 bases outside the gene matches. The CDR3 consists of 16 residues. CDR1 is SEHNR and CDR2 is FQNEAQ in the germline V gene (reference sequence). The CDR3 protein is CASSQQRQGITGELFF. The CDR3 DNA reads TGTGCCAGCAGCCAACAAAGACAGGGAATCACCGGGGAGCTGTTTTTT.

V is TRBV9 and J is TRBJ2-1, with 7 bases fitting TRBD1. The CDR3 extends over 15 amino acids. Germline loops: CDR1 SGDLS, CDR2 YYNGEE. Trimming removed 0 bases from V and 4 bases from J; junction bases left unmatched: 4. CDR3 loop: CASSVEGQRYNEQFF. The CDR3 bases are TGTGCCAGCAGCGTAGAGGGACAGAGGTACAATGAGCAGTTCTTC.

The rearrangement links TRBV29-1 to TRBJ2-7; TRBD1 is a possible D gene (6 bases). Germline CDR1 is SQVTM and CDR2 is ANQGSEA. The V end was cut by 6 bases, the J end by 3 bases, with 15 bases between. The CDR3 is made up of 13 amino acids. CDR3 nucleotides: TGCAGCGTCCCACAGGGAATTTACTACGAGCAGTACTTC. As protein: CSVPQGIYYEQYF.

This sequence joins TRBV5-1 and TRBJ2-5; D possibly corresponds to TRBD1 (5 bases). This CDR3 has 13 residues. Trimming left V 3 bases short and J 4 bases short, with 10 bases between. Looked up from germline, CDR1 is SGHRS and CDR2 is YFSETQ. The CDR3 nucleotides read TGCGCCAGCAGCTGGGGCGTGGGAGAGACCCAGTACTTC. As protein: CASSWGVGETQYF. Using reference TRBV5-1 and TRBJ2-5 for the parts outside the CDR3, the full variable domain is KAGVTQTPRYLIKTRGQQVTLSCSPISGHRSVSWYQQTPGQGLQFLFEYFSETQRNKGNFPGRFSGRQFSNSRSEMNVSTLELGDSALYLCASSWGVGETQYFGPGTRLLVL.

The sample holds a few counts of this clone. The chain combines TRBV11-2 with TRBJ2-1; 10 bases are shared with TRBD2. Germline V gene data show CDR1 as SGHAT and CDR2 as FQNNGV. The CDR3 length is 15 residues. J gave up 10 bases and V 3 bases, and 9 bases lay outside the gene matches. In DNA, the CDR3 is TGTGCCAGCAGCTTCGGTCTAGCGGGGGTAGGGGAGCAGTTCTTC. Translated, it gives CASSFGLAGVGEQFF.

V usage is TRBV5-1 and J usage is TRBJ2-6; D is unresolved. Germline-derived CDR1 and CDR2 are SGHRS and YFSETQ. Trimming removed 1 base from V and 0 bases from J, with 5 bases in between. This CDR3 is 15 amino acids long. The CDR3 loop is CASSLSLSGANVLTF. In DNA, the CDR3 is TGCGCCAGCAGCTTGAGCCTCTCTGGGGCCAACGTCCTGACTTTC.

The chain is built from TRBV19 and TRBJ1-5; D remains ambiguous. Trimming removed 5 bases from V and 1 base from J, with 15 bases in between. CDR3 length: 16 amino acids. Germline-derived CDR1 and CDR2 are LNHDA and SQIVND (reference sequence). The CDR3 DNA reads TGTGCCAGTAGTCTGCGTGGGCAGTCCAGCAATCAGCCCCAGCATTTT. Translation gives CASSLRGQSSNQPQHF. Looking up the rest from reference TRBV19 and TRBJ1-5 gives the full variable domain: DGGITQSPKYLFRKEGQNVTLSCEQNLNHDAMYWYRQDPGQGLRLIYYSQIVNDFQKGDIAEGYSVSREKKESFPLTVTSAQKNPTAFYLCASSLRGQSSNQPQHFGDGTRLSIL.

The chain employs TRBV10-3 and TRBJ1-5; no firm D call. Trimming cost V 2 bases and J 6 bases, with 14 bases left between them. The germline CDR1 and CDR2 sequences are ENHRY and SYGVKD. The CDR3 is made up of 15 amino acids. This chain's CDR3 is CAISERFGDGQPQHF. The CDR3 DNA is TGTGCCATCAGTGAGCGTTTCGGGGATGGTCAGCCCCAGCATTTT.

The rearrangement links TRBV11-2 to TRBJ1-2, with D perhaps matching TRBD1 (5 bases). This CDR3 has 14 residues. V was shortened by 5 bases and J by 6 bases, with 16 bases between the two germline ends. Germline V gene lookup returns CDR1 SGHAT and CDR2 FQNNGV. CDR3 DNA: TGTGCCAGCAGCCCACAGGTTCGGGTAAATGGCTACACCTTC. Its protein product is CASSPQVRVNGYTF. Drawing the rest from reference TRBV11-2 and TRBJ1-2, the complete variable domain is EAGVAQSPRYKIIEKRQSVAFWCNPISGHATLYWYQQILGQGPKLLIQFQNNGVVDDSQLPKDRFSAERLKGVDSTLKIQPAKLEDSAVYLCASSPQVRVNGYTFGSGTRLTVV.

The chain employs TRBV9 and TRBJ1-2; the D gene is possibly TRBD1 (5 bases). This CDR3 region has 13 residues. Trimming took 0 bases from V and 8 from J, leaving 11 bases between them. Germline-derived CDR1 and CDR2 are SGDLS and YYNGEE. The CDR3 DNA sequence: TGTGCCAGCAGCGTAGATCCAGGGAAAGGCTACACCTTC. It codes for CASSVDPGKGYTF.

This clone was detected only a few times. The chain couples TRBV14 to TRBJ1-2; D ambiguous. The CDR3 has 12 amino acids. The germline CDR1 and CDR2 sequences are SGHDN and FVKESK. Trimming removed 1 base at V and 7 bases at J, with 7 bases between. Here the CDR3 DNA reads TGTGCCAGCAGCCAAGTAGTATCTGGCTACACCTTC. This codes for CASSQVVSGYTF. Full variable domain (outside the CDR3, taken from reference TRBV14 and TRBJ1-2): EAGVTQFPSHSVIEKGQTVTLRCDPISGHDNLYWYRRVMGKEIKFLLHFVKESKQDESGMPNNRFLAERTGGTYSTLKVQPAELEDSGVYFCASSQVVSGYTFGSGTRLTVV.

V and J are TRBV5-4 and TRBJ2-3; D unclear. V was shortened by 4 bases and J by 2 bases, with 17 bases between the two germline ends. CDR3 length equals 16 residues. From germline, CDR1 is SGHNT and CDR2 YYREEE (reference sequence). CDR3 amino acids: CASSRRELLPTDTQYF. Written as DNA, the CDR3 is TGTGCCAGCAGCCGGAGAGAGCTCCTTCCCACAGATACGCAGTATTTT. Supplemented by reference TRBV5-4 and TRBJ2-3, the full variable domain reads ETGVTQSPTHLIKTRGQQVTLRCSSQSGHNTVSWYQQALGQGPQFIFQYYREEENGRGNFPPRFSGLQFPNYSSELNVNALELDDSALYLCASSRRELLPTDTQYFGPGTRLTVL.

The rearrangement joins TRBV28 to TRBJ1-2; TRBD1 matches 7 bases. The CDR3 totals 14 residues. J was trimmed by 8 bases and V by 7 bases; bases with no gene match: 13. Germline CDR1 MDHEN, CDR2 SYDVKM. CDR3 region: CASTSPDRARGYTF. The DNA for the CDR3 is TGTGCCAGCACCTCCCCTGACAGGGCTCGGGGCTACACCTTC.

V usage is TRBV28 and J usage is TRBJ1-5; D not certain. The V gene's germline CDR1 is MDHEN and CDR2 SYDVKM. V lost 5 bases and J 7 bases, leaving 15 bases between the germline ends. The CDR3 is made up of 14 amino acids. The DNA of the CDR3 is TGTGCCAGCAGTATGGAACGGGAGGGCCAGCCCCAGCATTTT. Its protein is CASSMEREGQPQHF.

The chain employs TRBV5-5 and TRBJ1-4, with 11 nucleotides matching TRBD1. The CDR3 totals 16 residues. Germline trimming cut 0 bases from V and 5 bases from J; bases unmatched to any gene: 3. The germline CDR1 and CDR2 sequences are SGHKS and YYEKEE (reference sequence). CDR3 DNA sequence: TGTGCCAGCAGCTTGGGCCGGACAGGGGGCAATGAAAAACTGTTTTTT. It specifies CASSLGRTGGNEKLFF.

This clone occurred many times. The V and J genes are TRBV6-4 and TRBJ1-4; TRBD1 matches at 12 bases. Germline assignment: CDR1 MRHNA and CDR2 SNTAGT. The CDR3 contains 15 residues. V lost 4 bases and J lost 7; bases outside the gene matches: 4. Written as DNA, the CDR3 is TGTGCCAGCAGTGGGGGGACAGGGGGCATTGAAAAACTGTTTTTT. Translating it yields CASSGGTGGIEKLFF.

The chain has TRBV19 and TRBJ2-7; D is possibly TRBD2 (6 bases). CDR1 LNHDA and CDR2 SQIVND come from the germline V gene (reference sequence). There are 15 residues in the CDR3. Trimming took off 3 bases at V and 3 bases at J, with 15 bases between the two ends. CDR3 region: CASSIGGAPSYEQYV. CDR3 coding DNA: TGTGCCAGTAGTATTGGCGGGGCCCCGAGCTACGAGCAGTACGTC.

The J gene is TRBJ1-3, the V gene TRBV11-2; D may be TRBD1 (5 bases). Germline assignment: CDR1 SGHAT and CDR2 FQNNGV. The CDR3 runs 12 residues. Trimming took 5 bases from V and 11 from J, leaving 13 bases between them. CDR3 nucleotides: TGTGCCAGCAGCCCCGGGTCGGGGGCCATATATTTT. Translated: CASSPGSGAIYF.

The rearrangement links TRBV30 to TRBJ2-1, with TRBD1 as a possible D gene (6 bases). The CDR3 is 12 residues long. Trimming left V 3 bases short and J 10 bases short, with 13 bases between. Germline V CDR1 and CDR2: GTSNPN, SVGIG (reference sequence). CDR3 in DNA: TGTGCCTGGAGCCTGGACAGCCCCGAGCAGTTCTTC. Protein: CAWSLDSPEQFF.

The chain couples TRBV6-1 to TRBJ2-7, with TRBD1 matching 7 bases. The germline gives CDR1 MNHNS, CDR2 SASEGT. The CDR3 sequence is 13 residues long. After removal of 4 bases from V and 5 bases from J, the junction contained 5 bases not matched to a gene. CDR3 region: CASSVTGDHEQYV. The CDR3 DNA sequence: TGTGCCAGCAGTGTTACAGGGGACCACGAGCAGTACGTC.

The chain combines TRBV10-2 with TRBJ2-7; tentatively, D is TRBD2 (6 bases). CDR3 size: 14 residues. CDR1 and CDR2 from the germline V gene are WSHSY and SAAADI. V lost 6 bases to trimming and J lost 2 bases, with 14 bases between them. CDR3 in amino acids: CASREGTGAYEQYF. CDR3 coding DNA: TGCGCCAGCAGGGAGGGGACGGGAGCCTACGAGCAGTACTTC.

The genes are TRBV6-5 and TRBJ2-7; TRBD1 aligns across 10 bases. Losses at the gene ends were 3 bases for V and 11 bases for J; bases not matched to a gene: 1. Looked up from germline, CDR1 is MNHEY and CDR2 is SVGAGI. CDR3 length: 11 residues. The CDR3 region has the DNA TGTGCCAGCAGTTATGGACAGGGGGAGTACTTC. Translating it yields CASSYGQGEYF.

V is TRBV5-1 and J is TRBJ1-4; 8 bases are a match to TRBD1. The V segment lost 0 bases and the J segment 1 base; nucleotides outside the gene matches: 2. CDR3 length: 16 residues. From germline, CDR1 is SGHRS and CDR2 YFSETQ. The CDR3 reads CASSLVTGETNEKLFF. CDR3 bases: TGCGCCAGCAGCTTGGTGACAGGGGAAACTAATGAAAAACTGTTTTTT.

This chain joins TRBV7-3 and TRBJ1-1; 8 bases fit TRBD1. CDR3 length: 15 amino acids. V dropped 1 base and J dropped 1; count of bases not matched to a gene: 2. Germline CDR1 is SGHTA and CDR2 is FQGTGA. CDR3 protein: CASSLMGTGNTEAFF. DNA of the CDR3: TGTGCCAGCAGCTTAATGGGGACAGGGAACACTGAAGCTTTCTTT.

The chain carries TRBV5-8 and TRBJ2-3, with D possibly matching TRBD2 (5 bases). The CDR3 extends over 13 amino acids. Trimming cost V 4 bases and J 6 bases, with 12 bases left between them. Looked up from germline, CDR1 is SGHTS and CDR2 is YDEGEE. CDR3 loop: CASSPSRRDTQYF. For the CDR3, the DNA is TGTGCCAGCAGCCCGTCCCGGAGGGATACGCAGTATTTT.

This clone was counted once. V is TRBV7-9 and J is TRBJ2-3, with D possibly TRBD2 on 5 matching bases. Per germline, CDR1 SEHNR and CDR2 FQNEAQ (reference sequence). CDR3 length equals 15 residues. V was shortened by 5 bases and J by 4 bases, with 16 bases between the two germline ends. The CDR3 loop reads CASSPAHPRADTQYF. The CDR3 nucleotides read TGTGCCAGCAGCCCGGCGCACCCGAGGGCAGATACGCAGTATTTT.